The following is a T cell receptor (beta chain) sequence with its context. Antigen: not known. Relapse after autologous stem cell transplantation occurred in every patient, and brentuximab vedotin exposure varied. CDR3 length: 16 amino acids. Germline V CDR1 and CDR2: SGHRS, YFSETQ. After removal of 4 bases from V and 4 bases from J, the junction contained 9 bases not matched to a gene. The data were taken from a study of PD-1 blockade in classical Hodgkin lymphoma. About the research overall: Intravenous nivolumab at 3 mg/kg was given to patients every 2 weeks. Findings of the study overall: Complete responders possessed baseline diversity comparable to newly diagnosed patients.

This table comes from immunoSEQ multiplex PCR, and its TCRdb copy is limited to in-frame clones, with some not included. In the table there are more than 45,000 clones, roughly 73% of which are singletons. Source: peripheral blood mononuclear cells (PBMCs), taken at baseline. The V call is TRBV5-1, the J call TRBJ1-2; TRBD1 matches at 11 bases. The source is a human donor with classical Hodgkin lymphoma. CDR3 amino acids: CASSPWGTGGLYGYTF. In DNA, the CDR3 is TGCGCCAGCAGCCCTTGGGGGACAGGGGGTCTCTATGGCTACACCTTC.